The rows below give T cell receptor beta chains drawn from one sample of a study of blood T cells in healthy people across ages. MiXCR was run by TCRdb on the 5' RACE reads, yielding one entry per CDR3 protein. Among roughly 1,800,000 distinct CDR3 sequences listed, 49% were seen once. Sequences were obtained from blood. These receptors all stem from a woman in her thirties or forties in good health. CDR3s include the opening cysteine and the closing phenylalanine or tryptophan. D genes are given only for firm matches.

d_call,v_call,j_call,cdr3_aa
.,TRBV29-1,TRBJ1-2,CSVEAREWHGYTF
.,TRBV7-2,TRBJ1-1,CASSLSSGRAKTEAFF
.,TRBV6-6,TRBJ2-3,CASLIVPDTQYF
.,TRBV4-1,TRBJ1-2,CASSQDPGLGGYTF
TRBD1,TRBV7-9,TRBJ1-2,CASSTTGGFNYGYTF
TRBD2,TRBV11-3,TRBJ2-1,CVSSSASGGAYNEQFF
.,TRBV4-3,TRBJ1-2,CASSQEGGGGYTF
.,TRBV25-1,TRBJ1-2,CASSEASNYGYTF
.,TRBV29-1,TRBJ2-5,CSFGQTHETQYF
.,TRBV20-1,TRBJ2-1,CSAREAPRVEQFF
TRBD1,TRBV5-1,TRBJ2-1,CASSLAARGRGSEQFF
.,TRBV15,TRBJ2-5,CATSRDSKETQYF
.,TRBV7-6,TRBJ2-1,CASSSTGPAYNEQFF